These 20 T cell receptor beta chains were sequenced from one sample in a study of shared clonotypes between healthy human individuals. Clones were read by immunoSEQ multiplex PCR, and TCRdb kept only the in-frame ones, dropping some. The profile shows around 2.5 million clones, 93% of them singletons. The specimen was naive CD4+ T cells from PBMCs. As for subset: CD45RA+ positively selected. All receptors derive from a man aged 18 to 35 in good health. Some clones in this sample may be carry-over from other donors' samples.

The chain couples TRBV7-9 to TRBJ2-1; 10 bases line up with TRBD2. The germline gives CDR1 SEHNR, CDR2 FQNEAQ (reference sequence). The CDR3 runs 16 residues. The J segment lost 7 bases and the V segment lost 4 bases, leaving 10 bases of the junction unmatched. The CDR3: CASSSSLAGPKNEQFF. CDR3 DNA: TGTGCCAGCAGCTCATCACTAGCGGGACCGAAGAATGAGCAGTTCTTC.

The gene calls are TRBV19 and TRBJ1-1; D remains ambiguous. V lost 7 bases to trimming and J lost 6 bases, with 15 bases between them. Germline CDR1 and CDR2: LNHDA and SQIVND (reference sequence). This CDR3 has 13 residues. CDR3 residues: CASTKPGRAEAFF. CDR3 nucleotide sequence: TGTGCCAGTACCAAACCTGGTAGGGCTGAAGCTTTCTTT.

This chain joins TRBV9 and TRBJ2-5, with D possibly matching TRBD1 (7 bases). V dropped 0 bases and J dropped 7 bases, with 13 bases sitting between them. Germline values: CDR1 SGDLS, CDR2 YYNGEE. This CDR3 contains 14 residues. The CDR3: CASSVVSQGGTQYF. The CDR3 DNA is TGTGCCAGCAGCGTAGTATCTCAGGGGGGGACCCAGTACTTC.

This chain links TRBV10-3 with TRBJ2-7; TRBD2 agrees at 9 bases. Germline V gives CDR1 ENHRY, CDR2 SYGVKD. V gave up 8 bases and J gave up 5 bases; unmatched junction bases: 10. This CDR3 comprises 14 residues. CDR3 sequence (DNA): TGTGCCATCCGATTTAGCGGGAGTGGGCACGAGCAGTACTTC. This codes for CAIRFSGSGHEQYF.

The chain recombines TRBV18 with TRBJ2-7; D is perhaps TRBD1 (5 bases). This CDR3 is built from 14 residues. Germline V lookup: CDR1 KGHSH, CDR2 LQKENI. Trimming removed 3 bases from V and 2 bases from J, with 11 bases in between. CDR3 residues: CASSPTDRPYEQYF. The DNA of the CDR3 is TGTGCCAGCTCACCGACAGACCGACCCTACGAGCAGTACTTC.

The chain is built from TRBV9 and TRBJ2-3; weak D call: TRBD2 (5 bases). Per germline, CDR1 SGDLS and CDR2 YYNGEE. V gave up 0 bases and J gave up 2 bases, with 13 bases separating them. The CDR3 loop spans 16 amino acids. CDR3 loop: CASSVGGAPNTDTQYF. DNA for the CDR3: TGTGCCAGCAGCGTAGGGGGAGCTCCGAACACAGATACGCAGTATTTT.

Only one count was recorded for this clone. V gene TRBV29-1 combines with J gene TRBJ1-2, with a possible D match to TRBD1 (5 bases). This CDR3 region has 12 residues. Deletions cut 6 bases from V and 4 bases from J, with 12 bases between. Germline CDR1 and CDR2: SQVTM and ANQGSEA. CDR3 protein: CSVRGVAYGYTF. CDR3 nucleotide sequence: TGCAGCGTGAGAGGGGTTGCCTATGGCTACACCTTC.

As regards this clone: The identical CDR3 is also encoded by other nucleotide sequences in the sample. The rearrangement uses TRBV5-1 and TRBJ2-5, with 12 bases matching TRBD2. J lost 4 bases, V lost 0 bases, and 1 base had no gene match. CDR3 size: 15 residues. Germline CDR1 and CDR2: SGHRS and YFSETQ. The CDR3 sequence: CASSLELAGGETQYF. DNA of the CDR3: TGCGCCAGCAGCTTGGAACTAGCGGGAGGAGAGACCCAGTACTTC.

The rearrangement joins TRBV9 to TRBJ2-3; TRBD1 might be the D (6 bases). Germline loops: CDR1 SGDLS, CDR2 YYNGEE. This CDR3 has 13 amino acids. The V gene lost 7 bases and the J gene lost 2 bases, with 11 bases spanning the gap. The CDR3 region is CASGHRDTDTQYF. The CDR3 bases are TGTGCCAGCGGGCACAGGGACACAGATACGCAGTATTTT.

This clone showed up just once. The chain joins TRBV7-2 to TRBJ1-4; 7 nucleotides line up with TRBD1. Germline V lookup: CDR1 SGHTA, CDR2 FQGNSA. CDR3 length: 14 residues. V was pared by 4 bases and J by 8 bases, with 7 bases of the junction left unmatched. The CDR3 nucleotides are TGTGCCAGCAGCTCGAACAGGGGAGGGGAAAAACTGTTTTTT. Amino acid sequence: CASSSNRGGEKLFF.

The rearrangement joins TRBV11-2 to TRBJ2-1; a possible D gene is TRBD2 (5 bases). The CDR3 totals 17 residues. V lost 8 bases and J 0 bases, leaving 20 bases between the germline ends. Per germline, CDR1 SGHAT and CDR2 FQNNGV. The CDR3 coding sequence is TGTGCCAGCTCCCGTGGAAGGAGCGGAGACTCCTACAATGAGCAGTTCTTC. It translates to CASSRGRSGDSYNEQFF.

V usage is TRBV5-1 and J usage is TRBJ2-5, with 7 bases matching TRBD2. Trimming at V came to 4 bases and at J to 5 bases, leaving 5 bases not matched to a gene. This CDR3 contains 13 residues. Germline V lookup: CDR1 SGHRS, CDR2 YFSETQ. The CDR3 loop is CASSRGSGETQYF. CDR3 nucleotides: TGCGCCAGCAGCCGCGGGAGTGGCGAGACCCAGTACTTC.

The rearrangement uses TRBV15 and TRBJ2-7; D ambiguous. The V end lost 3 bases, the J end lost 2 bases, and 8 bases lay between the germline ends. Germline-derived CDR1 and CDR2 are LNHNV and YYDKDF (reference sequence). The CDR3 covers 13 residues. CDR3 loop: CATSSRGPYEQYF. CDR3 sequence (DNA): TGTGCCACCAGCAGCCGAGGCCCCTACGAGCAGTACTTC.

The genes are TRBV7-2 and TRBJ2-3, with D possibly matching TRBD2 (6 bases). The germline gives CDR1 SGHTA, CDR2 FQGNSA. The CDR3 loop spans 15 amino acids. The V gene lost 4 bases and the J gene lost 0 bases, with 11 bases spanning the gap. CDR3 protein: CASSWRGRSTDTQYF. The DNA of the CDR3 is TGTGCCAGCAGCTGGCGGGGCAGGAGCACAGATACGCAGTATTTT.

This chain uses TRBV6-7 with TRBJ1-2, with D hard to call. TRBV6-7 falls under the ORF class, with uncertain function. This CDR3 has 12 amino acids. Between the trimmed V and J ends, which lost 11 bases and 13 bases, there was a span of 23 bases. The CDR3 coding sequence is TGTGCCGGCCCCCGCTCCGGGTTCTCTTTCACCTTC. This encodes CAGPRSGFSFTF.

This chain links TRBV6-1 with TRBJ1-1, with D perhaps TRBD1 (6 bases). Trimming stripped 4 bases from V and 4 bases from J, with 13 bases between. This CDR3 is built from 14 residues. Germline-derived CDR1 and CDR2 are MNHNS and SASEGT. The CDR3 coding sequence is TGTGCCAGCAGTGCCCAGGGGTGGGCCACTGAAGCTTTCTTT. Translation: CASSAQGWATEAFF.

The J gene is TRBJ1-4, the V gene TRBV2, with 9 bases that match TRBD1. Germline V gene lookup returns CDR1 SNHLY and CDR2 FYNNEI. The CDR3 has 13 amino acids. After removal of 8 bases from V and 4 bases from J, the junction contained 2 bases not matched to a gene. CDR3 region: CASEGQGNEKLFF. Here the CDR3 DNA reads TGTGCCAGCGAGGGACAGGGTAATGAAAAACTGTTTTTT. The full variable domain, completed using reference TRBV2 and TRBJ1-4, is EPEVTQTPSHQVTQMGQEVILRCVPISNHLYFYWYRQILGQKVEFLVSFYNNEISEKSEIFDDQFSVERPDGSNFTLKIRSTKLEDSAMYFCASEGQGNEKLFFGSGTQLSVL.

The gene calls are TRBV2 and TRBJ2-7; D perhaps matches TRBD2 (6 bases). Trimming left V 8 bases short and J 2 bases short, with 19 bases between. CDR1 is SNHLY, CDR2 FYNNEI, per germline. CDR3 length equals 15 residues. The CDR3 sequence is CASAGGPGRAYEQYF. DNA for the CDR3: TGTGCCAGCGCCGGGGGTCCGGGTCGGGCCTACGAGCAGTACTTC.

This clone was counted only a few times. The chain employs TRBV6-6 and TRBJ2-2; D gene unclear. The CDR3 runs to 14 residues. The V end lost 6 bases, the J end lost 4 bases, and 12 bases lay between the germline ends. CDR1 and CDR2 from the germline V gene are MNHNY and SVGAGI (reference sequence). The CDR3 DNA sequence: TGTGCCAGCAGCACGGTACTGATCACCGGGGAGCTGTTTTTT. This sequence encodes CASSTVLITGELFF.

This clone was seen once. V is TRBV7-8 and J is TRBJ2-4, with D uncertain. In germline, CDR1 is SGHVS, CDR2 FQNEAQ. This CDR3 is built from 18 residues. V lost 0 bases and J lost 4, with 19 bases in between. In DNA form, the CDR3 reads TGTGCCAGCAGCTTAGCGAAGACCCCGCAAATTGGGAAAAACATTCAGTACTTC. Residues: CASSLAKTPQIGKNIQYF.